This T cell receptor beta chain was identified during a study of blood T cells in healthy people across ages. This clonotype turned up a few times. It was with a sample-barcoded 5' primer and a J-beta primer mix that a second PCR of roughly 7 to 12 cycles was run. TCRdb independently ran MiXCR on the 5' RACE reads; one entry per CDR3 protein. The sample lists 550,000 to 750,000 distinct CDR3 sequences, more than 20% occurring once. The CDR3 sequence is 16 residues long. The ends were cut back, 2 bases at V and 7 bases at J, with 18 bases in the middle. CDR1 MNHNY and CDR2 SVGAGI come from the germline V gene (reference sequence).

The chain is built from TRBV6-6 and TRBJ1-5, with D possibly being TRBD1 (6 bases). This TCR came from a man aged 65 to 85 in good health. The sample consisted of blood. CDR3: CASSYGDILQGQPQHF. The CDR3 coding sequence is TGTGCCAGCAGTTACGGGGACATACTCCAGGGGCAGCCCCAGCATTTT.